What follows is one T cell receptor beta chain and its context. This sample was included in a study of shared clonotypes between healthy human individuals. Profiled with immunoSEQ multiplex PCR; TCRdb holds only in-frame clones, not every one. The sample has more than 1,200,000 clones; about 98.5% are singletons. V dropped 4 bases and J dropped 5 bases, with 3 bases sitting between them. CDR3 length equals 11 residues. Germline V CDR1 and CDR2: SEHNR, FQNEAQ (reference sequence). This sequence joins TRBV7-9 and TRBJ2-1; D remains ambiguous. The sequenced material came from naive CD4+ T cells sorted from blood. Sample subset: CD45RA+ positively selected. This sequence originates from a man in his thirties or forties in good health. CDR3 in DNA: TGTGCCAGCAGCTACCACAATGAGCAGTTCTTC. It is translated as CASSYHNEQFF.